These 25 T cell receptor beta chains share one sample of origin, sequenced in a study of cytomegalovirus exposure and HLA in healthy donors. PCR primers comprised 60 Vbeta and 13 Jbeta primers. Produced via immunoSEQ multiplex PCR; TCRdb's table is partial and in-frame only. The sample includes some 190,000 clones, about three quarters of them seen just once. The sequenced sample was PBMCs. The receptors stem from a woman in her 40s in good health and CMV-seronegative.

The rearrangement links TRBV5-1 to TRBJ2-3; possible D gene TRBD1, 6 bases. V shed 0 bases and J shed 6 bases, with 20 bases lying between them. Germline-derived CDR1 and CDR2 are SGHRS and YFSETQ. The CDR3 consists of 17 residues. The chain's CDR3 is CASSLVGSGDGFDTQYF. The CDR3 DNA follows: TGCGCCAGCAGCTTGGTTGGGTCAGGGGATGGTTTTGATACGCAGTATTTT.

This clone has more than one count but fewer than ten. This sequence joins TRBV4-1 and TRBJ2-7; 12 positions agree with TRBD2. The germline gives CDR1 MGHRA, CDR2 YSYEKL. Losses at the gene ends were 5 bases for V and 6 bases for J; bases not matched to a gene: 11. The CDR3 consists of 16 residues. CDR3 region: CASSASSGRVVSEQYF. CDR3 nucleotides: TGCGCCAGCAGCGCATCTAGCGGGAGGGTAGTAAGCGAGCAGTACTTC.

The chain is built from TRBV5-1 and TRBJ2-5; D is unresolved. The CDR3 has 12 residues. The V gene lost 4 bases and the J gene lost 1 base, with 5 bases spanning the gap. Germline CDR1 and CDR2: SGHRS and YFSETQ. This CDR3 is CASSATQETQYF. In nucleotides, the CDR3 is TGCGCCAGCAGCGCTACCCAAGAGACCCAGTACTTC.

The chain combines TRBV27 with TRBJ2-7, with TRBD2 matching over 15 bases. Per the germline V gene, CDR1 is MNHEY and CDR2 is SMNVEV (reference sequence). J gave up 7 bases and V 4 bases, and 8 bases lay outside the gene matches. The CDR3 has 16 residues. The CDR3 DNA reads TGTGCCAGCAGTTCAGGACTAGCGGGAGGGATGCGGGAGCAGTACGTC. It encodes CASSSGLAGGMREQYV.

This sequence joins TRBV5-4 and TRBJ1-4; possibly TRBD1 for D (5 bases). CDR1 and CDR2 from the germline V gene are SGHNT and YYREEE (reference sequence). V was clipped by 1 base and J by 7 bases, with 11 bases between them. There are 14 residues in the CDR3. DNA of the CDR3: TGTGCCAGCAGCTTGAACAGGTTGGGTGAAAAACTGTTTTTT. Translated: CASSLNRLGEKLFF. Full variable domain (remainder filled in from reference TRBV5-4 and TRBJ1-4): ETGVTQSPTHLIKTRGQQVTLRCSSQSGHNTVSWYQQALGQGPQFIFQYYREEENGRGNFPPRFSGLQFPNYSSELNVNALELDDSALYLCASSLNRLGEKLFFGSGTQLSVL.

The chain combines TRBV18 with TRBJ2-7; D possibly corresponds to TRBD1 (6 bases). The CDR3 covers 15 residues. V lost 4 bases and J 3 bases, leaving 16 bases between the germline ends. Germline V gene sequence: CDR1 KGHSH, CDR2 LQKENI. CDR3 coding DNA: TGTGCCAGCTCACTACCTCTGACAGGCGGCTACGAGCAGTACTTC. Protein sequence: CASSLPLTGGYEQYF.

The sample holds a few counts of this clone. The rearrangement uses TRBV5-6 and TRBJ2-7; tentative D call: TRBD1 (5 bases). This CDR3 contains 11 residues. The germline gives CDR1 SGHDT, CDR2 YYEEEE. V lost 3 bases, J lost 6 bases, and 7 bases lay in between. The DNA of the CDR3 is TGTGCCAGCAGCTGGGGCGGCGAGCAGTACTTC. Translating gives CASSWGGEQYF.

This clone came up a few times. This chain connects TRBV18 to TRBJ1-4; D gene ambiguous. CDR3 size: 12 residues. V gave up 4 bases and J gave up 5 bases, with 5 bases separating them. The germline V gene has CDR1 KGHSH and CDR2 LQKENI. The CDR3 is CASSLQNEKLFF. CDR3 bases: TGTGCCAGCTCACTACAAAATGAAAAACTGTTTTTT.

The chain joins TRBV5-5 to TRBJ2-5; 8 positions agree with TRBD1. This CDR3 has 14 amino acids. CDR1 is SGHKS, CDR2 YYEKEE, per germline (reference sequence). V was clipped by 3 bases and J by 4 bases; unmatched bases: 5. Here the CDR3 DNA reads TGTGCCAGCAGCTCGACCACAGGGGGAGAGACCCAGTACTTC. It specifies CASSSTTGGETQYF.

The CDR3 nucleotides read TGTGCCAGCAGCTTGGACAGGGTCCTCATCAATGAGCAGTTCTTC. Its translation is CASSLDRVLINEQFF. The rearrangement joins TRBV7-2 to TRBJ2-1; 8 bases are shared with TRBD1. This CDR3 region has 15 residues. From germline, CDR1 is SGHTA and CDR2 FQGNSA. V gave up 3 bases and J gave up 6 bases; unmatched junction bases: 7.

The J gene is TRBJ2-7, the V gene TRBV5-1; TRBD2 agrees at 8 bases. J was trimmed by 4 bases and V by 3 bases; bases with no gene match: 9. The CDR3 has 15 amino acids. CDR1 is SGHRS, CDR2 YFSETQ, per germline. For the CDR3, the DNA is TGCGCCAGCAGCTCTACGGGACTAGATATATACGAGCAGTACTTC. Its protein is CASSSTGLDIYEQYF.

The chain links TRBV6-5 to TRBJ1-1, with no clear D. Germline CDR1 and CDR2: MNHEY and SVGAGI. This CDR3 contains 11 residues. Trimming shortened V by 8 bases and J by 3 bases, and 7 bases separated the two germline ends. CDR3 sequence reads: CASGRDTEAFF. The CDR3 DNA follows: TGTGCCAGCGGGCGAGACACTGAAGCTTTCTTT.

CDR3 protein: CASSLGAASTDTQYF. CDR3 nucleotide sequence: TGTGCCAGCAGCTTGGGGGCAGCTAGCACAGATACGCAGTATTTT. J is TRBJ2-3 and V is TRBV5-4; D uncertain. CDR1 and CDR2 from the germline V gene are SGHNT and YYREEE (reference sequence). Trimming took 0 bases from V and 0 from J, leaving 8 bases between them. This CDR3 region has 15 residues.

Only a few counts were recorded for this clone. The chain is built from TRBV14 and TRBJ2-1; 7 bases fit TRBD2. The CDR3 runs to 16 residues. With V trimmed by 0 bases and J by 3 bases, 5 bases remained unmatched. Germline V lookup: CDR1 SGHDN, CDR2 FVKESK. CDR3 sequence: CASSQDHRTSYNEQFF. The DNA of the CDR3 is TGTGCCAGCAGCCAAGACCACAGGACTAGCTACAATGAGCAGTTCTTC.

The chain has TRBV5-8 and TRBJ2-2, with D tentatively TRBD2 (5 bases). The CDR3 covers 13 residues. The V gene's germline CDR1 is SGHTS and CDR2 YDEGEE. The CDR3 nucleotides are TGTGCTCGCATCCCCGCGGGTGACGGGGAGCTGTTTTTT. It yields the protein CARIPAGDGELFF.

The chain recombines TRBV19 with TRBJ2-1, with 14 bases that match TRBD2. Germline values: CDR1 LNHDA, CDR2 SQIVND (reference sequence). The CDR3 is 15 amino acids. Trimming took 5 bases from V and 8 from J; bases not matched to a gene: 5. CDR3 residues: CASSVGLAGVYEQFF. The CDR3 nucleotides are TGTGCCAGTAGTGTGGGACTAGCGGGAGTCTATGAGCAGTTCTTC. Drawing the rest from reference TRBV19 and TRBJ2-1, the complete variable domain is DGGITQSPKYLFRKEGQNVTLSCEQNLNHDAMYWYRQDPGQGLRLIYYSQIVNDFQKGDIAEGYSVSREKKESFPLTVTSAQKNPTAFYLCASSVGLAGVYEQFFGPGTRLTVL.

About this clone: This sample also contains other DNA sequences that code for the same CDR3. V is TRBV10-3 and J is TRBJ1-2; 7 positions agree with TRBD1. This CDR3 has 13 residues. V lost 6 bases to trimming and J lost 3 bases; unmatched junction nucleotides: 4. Germline values: CDR1 ENHRY, CDR2 SYGVKD. The DNA for the CDR3 is TGTGCCATCAGCACCGACAGGGACTATGGCTACACCTTC. It yields the protein CAISTDRDYGYTF.

The chain employs TRBV6-1 and TRBJ1-4; 7 nucleotides align to TRBD1. V was clipped by 2 bases and J by 8 bases; unmatched bases: 8. Germline values: CDR1 MNHNS, CDR2 SASEGT. The length of the CDR3 is 15 residues. CDR3 region: CASSENPGGREKLFF. Here the CDR3 DNA reads TGTGCCAGCAGTGAAAATCCAGGGGGTCGGGAAAAACTGTTTTTT.

This clone has more than one count but fewer than ten. The chain employs TRBV11-2 and TRBJ1-2, with 9 bases identical to TRBD1. Trimming cost V 5 bases and J 0 bases; bases outside gene matches: 7. The germline V gene encodes CDR1 SGHAT and CDR2 FQNNGV. CDR3 length: 16 residues. CDR3 residues: CASSRGQGPPNYGYTF. The CDR3 DNA sequence: TGTGCCAGCAGCAGAGGACAGGGGCCCCCTAACTATGGCTACACCTTC. Based on the CDR3 plus reference TRBV11-2 and TRBJ1-2, the full variable domain is EAGVAQSPRYKIIEKRQSVAFWCNPISGHATLYWYQQILGQGPKLLIQFQNNGVVDDSQLPKDRFSAERLKGVDSTLKIQPAKLEDSAVYLCASSRGQGPPNYGYTFGSGTRLTVV.

V and J are TRBV9 and TRBJ1-3, with 8 bases matching TRBD1. The CDR3 is 14 residues long. V was pared by 4 bases and J by 4 bases, with 4 bases of the junction left unmatched. CDR1 and CDR2 from the germline V gene are SGDLS and YYNGEE. The CDR3 sequence: CASSIRGRGNTIYF. CDR3 nucleotides: TGTGCCAGCAGCATCAGGGGGCGAGGAAACACCATATATTTT.

The chain links TRBV6-5 to TRBJ1-2; D is uncertain. V lost 5 bases to trimming and J lost 2 bases, with 9 bases between them. CDR3 length: 13 residues. CDR1 is MNHEY and CDR2 is SVGAGI in the germline V gene. This chain's CDR3 is CASSPRQNYGYTF. The CDR3 DNA is TGTGCCAGCAGTCCCCGACAAAACTATGGCTACACCTTC.

The chain combines TRBV4-1 with TRBJ2-5, with D possibly matching TRBD2 (6 bases). The CDR3 runs to 13 residues. Between the trimmed V and J ends, which lost 2 bases and 4 bases, there was a span of 8 bases. Germline lookup yields CDR1 MGHRA and CDR2 YSYEKL. The CDR3 here is CASSQLRGETQYF. DNA for the CDR3: TGCGCCAGCAGCCAACTGCGGGGAGAGACCCAGTACTTC.

CDR3 sequence reads: CASSLEGLSNQPQHF. CDR3 nucleotide sequence: TGTGCCAGCAGCTTAGAGGGACTTAGCAATCAGCCCCAGCATTTT. The chain carries TRBV7-2 and TRBJ1-5, with a possible D match to TRBD1 (5 bases). The CDR3 contains 15 residues. Trimming removed 1 base from V and 0 bases from J, with 7 bases in between. Germline V gives CDR1 SGHTA, CDR2 FQGNSA. Complete variable domain (other parts from reference TRBV7-2 and TRBJ1-5): GAGVSQSPSNKVTEKGKDVELRCDPISGHTALYWYRQSLGQGLEFLIYFQGNSAPDKSGLPSDRFSAERTGGSVSTLTIQRTQQEDSAVYLCASSLEGLSNQPQHFGDGTRLSIL.

V is TRBV28 and J is TRBJ1-1, with 7 bases aligning to TRBD1. J gave up 2 bases and V 5 bases, and 5 bases lay outside the gene matches. The V gene's germline CDR1 is MDHEN and CDR2 SYDVKM. This CDR3 is built from 14 residues. CDR3 protein: CASSTSGGNTEAFF. The CDR3 DNA follows: TGTGCCAGCAGTACTTCAGGGGGAAACACTGAAGCTTTCTTT.

V and J are TRBV5-1 and TRBJ1-4; no clear D. Germline V gives CDR1 SGHRS, CDR2 YFSETQ. V was trimmed by 7 bases and J by 0 bases, leaving 7 bases between them. The CDR3 is 13 amino acids. The CDR3 reads CASGHATNEKLFF. The CDR3 DNA sequence: TGCGCCAGCGGGCATGCAACTAATGAAAAACTGTTTTTT. Using reference TRBV5-1 and TRBJ1-4 for the parts outside the CDR3, the full variable domain is KAGVTQTPRYLIKTRGQQVTLSCSPISGHRSVSWYQQTPGQGLQFLFEYFSETQRNKGNFPGRFSGRQFSNSRSEMNVSTLELGDSALYLCASGHATNEKLFFGSGTQLSVL.